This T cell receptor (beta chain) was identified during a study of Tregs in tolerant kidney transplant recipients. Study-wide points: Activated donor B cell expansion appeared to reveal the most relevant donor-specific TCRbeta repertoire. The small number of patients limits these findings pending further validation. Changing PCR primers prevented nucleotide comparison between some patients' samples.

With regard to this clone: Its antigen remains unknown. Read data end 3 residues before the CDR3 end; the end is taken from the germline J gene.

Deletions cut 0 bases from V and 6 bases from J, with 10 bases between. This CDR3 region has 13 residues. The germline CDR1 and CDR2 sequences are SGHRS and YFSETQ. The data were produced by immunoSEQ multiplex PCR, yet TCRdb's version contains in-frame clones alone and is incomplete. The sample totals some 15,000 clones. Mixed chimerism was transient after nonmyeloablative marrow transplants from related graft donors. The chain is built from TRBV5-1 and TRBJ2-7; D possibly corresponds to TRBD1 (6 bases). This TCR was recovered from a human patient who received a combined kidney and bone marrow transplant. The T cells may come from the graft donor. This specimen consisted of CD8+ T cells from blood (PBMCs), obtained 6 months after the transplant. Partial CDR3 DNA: TGCGCCAGCAGCTTGGGGCAGGGGAGCGAG. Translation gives CASSLGQGSE. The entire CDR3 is CASSLGQGSEQYF.